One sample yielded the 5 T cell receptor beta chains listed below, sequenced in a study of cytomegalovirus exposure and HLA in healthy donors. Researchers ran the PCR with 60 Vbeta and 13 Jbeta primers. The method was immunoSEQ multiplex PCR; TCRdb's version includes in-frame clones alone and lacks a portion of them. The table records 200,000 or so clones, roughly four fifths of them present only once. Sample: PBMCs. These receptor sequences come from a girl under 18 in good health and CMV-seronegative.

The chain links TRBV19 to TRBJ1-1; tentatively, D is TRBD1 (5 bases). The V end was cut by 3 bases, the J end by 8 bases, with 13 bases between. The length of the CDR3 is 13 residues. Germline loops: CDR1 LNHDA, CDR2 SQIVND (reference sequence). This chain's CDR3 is CASSIFSWGEAFF. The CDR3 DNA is TGTGCCAGTAGTATTTTCTCGTGGGGCGAAGCTTTCTTT.

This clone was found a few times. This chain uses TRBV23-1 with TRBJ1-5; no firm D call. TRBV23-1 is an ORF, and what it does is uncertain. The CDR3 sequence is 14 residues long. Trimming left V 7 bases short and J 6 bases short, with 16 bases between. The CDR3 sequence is CASIAGCLRQPQHF. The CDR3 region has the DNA TGCGCCAGCATAGCTGGGTGTCTTCGTCAGCCCCAGCATTTT.

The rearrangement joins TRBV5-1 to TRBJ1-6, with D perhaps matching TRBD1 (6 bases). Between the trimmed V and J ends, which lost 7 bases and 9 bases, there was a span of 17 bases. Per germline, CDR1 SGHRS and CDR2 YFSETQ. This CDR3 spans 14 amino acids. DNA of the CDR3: TGCGCCAGCGGAGGTGAGGGGGTAGGTTCACCCCTCCACTTT. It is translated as CASGGEGVGSPLHF. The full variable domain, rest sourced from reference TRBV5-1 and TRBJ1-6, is KAGVTQTPRYLIKTRGQQVTLSCSPISGHRSVSWYQQTPGQGLQFLFEYFSETQRNKGNFPGRFSGRQFSNSRSEMNVSTLELGDSALYLCASGGEGVGSPLHFGNGTRLTVT.

The CDR3 nucleotides read TGTGCCAGCAGCTCGGTAGGGACTAGCGGCTACGAGCAGTACTTC. Protein sequence: CASSSVGTSGYEQYF. The V call is TRBV7-2, the J call TRBJ2-7, with 11 bases identical to TRBD2. Unmatched junction bases numbered 5, after V lost 4 bases and J lost 3 bases. The CDR3 covers 15 residues. CDR1 is SGHTA and CDR2 is FQGNSA in the germline V gene.

This chain's CDR3 is CASRNTGANTEAFF. CDR3 bases: TGTGCCAGCAGGAATACAGGGGCGAACACTGAAGCTTTCTTT. This rearrangement joins TRBV25-1 to TRBJ1-1; TRBD1 aligns across 7 bases. CDR3 length: 14 residues. The junction had 5 bases not matched to a gene; V was cut back by 6 bases and J by 1 base. CDR1 is MGHDK, CDR2 SYGVNS, per germline. The entire variable domain, with the rest obtained from reference TRBV25-1 and TRBJ1-1, is as follows: EADIYQTPRYLVIGTGKKITLECSQTMGHDKMYWYQQDPGMELHLIHYSYGVNSTEKGDLSSESTVSRIRTEHFPLTLESARPSHTSQYLCASRNTGANTEAFFGQGTRLTVV.